These 3 T cell receptor beta chains share one sample of origin, sequenced in a study of shared clonotypes between healthy human individuals. Sequencing was performed with immunoSEQ multiplex PCR; in TCRdb, only in-frame clones are kept and a portion is missing. The sample lists 950,000 to 1,100,000 clones; about 76% were seen once. Input material: memory CD4+ T cells sorted from blood. Subset here: CD45RA-negative fraction. These receptors were taken from a young man in good health.

This clone was observed a handful of times. The V gene is TRBV5-1, the J gene TRBJ1-6; 7 bases fit TRBD1. Germline-derived CDR1 and CDR2 are SGHRS and YFSETQ. With V trimmed by 4 bases and J by 8 bases, 9 bases remained unmatched. CDR3 length equals 15 residues. CDR3 protein: CASSPLQGSDSPLHF. The CDR3 DNA reads TGCGCCAGCAGCCCACTACAGGGGAGCGATTCACCCCTCCACTTT.

This clone was found many times. Other DNA sequences in this specimen translate into the identical CDR3. This chain connects TRBV19 to TRBJ2-5; perhaps TRBD1 as D (6 bases). Per germline, CDR1 LNHDA and CDR2 SQIVND (reference sequence). This CDR3 comprises 14 residues. V was shortened by 3 bases and J by 5 bases, with 13 bases between the two germline ends. CDR3 sequence (DNA): TGTGCCAGTAGTATTCAGGGGAGACAGGAGACCCAGTACTTC. Its protein product is CASSIQGRQETQYF.

This clone has a handful of counts. This chain joins TRBV11-2 and TRBJ2-1; tentative D call: TRBD2 (6 bases). CDR3 length: 15 residues. Per germline, CDR1 SGHAT and CDR2 FQNNGV. V gave up 2 bases and J gave up 10 bases, with 18 bases separating them. Here the CDR3 DNA reads TGTGCCAGCAGCTTATCCCATGAACTAGCCGGCGAGCAGTTCTTC. It specifies CASSLSHELAGEQFF.